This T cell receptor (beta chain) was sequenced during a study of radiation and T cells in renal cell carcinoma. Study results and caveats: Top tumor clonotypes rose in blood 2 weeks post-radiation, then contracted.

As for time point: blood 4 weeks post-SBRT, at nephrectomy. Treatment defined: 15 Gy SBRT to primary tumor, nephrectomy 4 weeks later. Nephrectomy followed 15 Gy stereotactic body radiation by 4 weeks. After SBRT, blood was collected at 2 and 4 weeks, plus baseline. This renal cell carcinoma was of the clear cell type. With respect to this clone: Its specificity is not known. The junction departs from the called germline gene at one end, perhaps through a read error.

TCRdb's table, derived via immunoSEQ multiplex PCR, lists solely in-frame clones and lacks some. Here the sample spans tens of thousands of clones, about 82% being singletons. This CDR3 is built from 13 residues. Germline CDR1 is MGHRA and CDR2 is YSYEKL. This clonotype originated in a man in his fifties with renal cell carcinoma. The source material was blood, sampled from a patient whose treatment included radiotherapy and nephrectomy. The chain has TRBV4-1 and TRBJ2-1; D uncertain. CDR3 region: CASKTGSGNEQFF. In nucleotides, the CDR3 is TGCGCTAGCAAGACGGGCTCGGGTAATGAGCAGTTCTTC.